A single sample gave rise to the 31 T cell receptor beta chains below, sequenced in a study of vaccination effects on CD4 cells after COVID-19. Here immunoSEQ multiplex PCR was the method, and the copy in TCRdb shows in-frame clones only, minus some. Of around 71,000 clones listed, approximately 72% are singletons. In the ViraFEST assay, antigen-specific CD4+ clonotypes were identified by expansion after peptide-pool stimulation. Once cultured for roughly nine days, the cells underwent separation to obtain CD4+ T cells. Nucleocapsid antibody tests were negative, and the vaccine recipients had no prior SARS-CoV-2 infection. These receptors have no known antigen. This specimen was CD4+ T cells from PBMCs cultured with HCoV-OC43 spike peptides, taken before COVID-19 vaccination. Stated subset: HCoV-OC43 spike overlapping peptide pool stimulation. Receptors originate from a human donor who received a COVID-19 vaccine.

This rearrangement joins TRBV19 to TRBJ2-1; D not resolved. V lost 0 bases, J lost 7 bases, and 13 bases lay in between. Germline values: CDR1 LNHDA, CDR2 SQIVND (reference sequence). This CDR3 has 15 residues. CDR3 sequence reads: CASSIDSLTQNEQFF. CDR3 in DNA: TGTGCCAGTAGTATAGACTCGCTGACACAAAATGAGCAGTTCTTC.

This clone was seen a few times. This chain joins TRBV12-2 and TRBJ1-6; the table's D call of TRBD1 was not tested on the DNA. TRBV12-2 is a listed pseudogene. The length of the CDR3 is 14 residues. The CDR3 DNA sequence: TGTGCAAGGGAAAGGACAGCCTATAATTCACCCCTCCACTTT. Residues: CARERTAYNSPLHF.

The chain has TRBV9 and TRBJ1-1; D is unresolved. The ends were cut back, 1 base at V and 3 bases at J, with 7 bases in the middle. The CDR3 has 13 residues. Germline CDR1 and CDR2: SGDLS and YYNGEE. The CDR3 sequence is CASSVSPHTEAFF. CDR3 sequence (DNA): TGTGCCAGCAGCGTATCACCCCACACTGAAGCTTTCTTT.

This clone was observed a handful of times. This chain uses TRBV5-1 with TRBJ2-3, with 8 bases that match TRBD1. V gave up 3 bases and J gave up 2 bases; unmatched junction bases: 8. CDR1 and CDR2 (germline): SGHRS, YFSETQ. The CDR3 runs to 16 residues. In DNA form, the CDR3 reads TGCGCCAGCAGCTGGGGGACAGGAGGGATCACAGATACGCAGTATTTT. Amino acids: CASSWGTGGITDTQYF.

This clone occurred once. The chain recombines TRBV11-1 with TRBJ1-5; TRBD1 agrees at 9 bases. CDR3 length: 13 amino acids. Germline CDR1 SGHAT, CDR2 FQDESV (reference sequence). J lost 7 bases, V lost 3 bases, and 1 base had no gene match. CDR3 in DNA: TGTGCCAGCAGCTTTGGACAGGGGCAGCCCCAGCATTTT. This translates into CASSFGQGQPQHF.

There are a few counts of this clone. This sequence joins TRBV7-9 and TRBJ2-7; 7 positions agree with TRBD1. Germline values: CDR1 SEHNR, CDR2 FQNEAQ (reference sequence). The CDR3 runs 14 residues. Trimming removed 2 bases from V and 0 bases from J; junction bases left unmatched: 1. The CDR3 DNA sequence: TGTGCCAGCAGCTTACAGGGGGACTCCTACGAGCAGTACGTC. It translates to CASSLQGDSYEQYV.

The rearrangement links TRBV5-5 to TRBJ1-2; no firm D call. The CDR3 has 15 residues. The V gene's germline CDR1 is SGHKS and CDR2 YYEKEE (reference sequence). V dropped 0 bases and J dropped 3 bases, with 12 bases sitting between them. In nucleotides, the CDR3 is TGTGCCAGCAGCTTGGCCATTGGGCCTGACTATGGCTACACCTTC. The encoded protein is CASSLAIGPDYGYTF. The full variable domain, its missing parts supplied by reference TRBV5-5 and TRBJ1-2, is DAGVTQSPTHLIKTRGQQVTLRCSPISGHKSVSWYQQVLGQGPQFIFQYYEKEERGRGNFPDRFSARQFPNYSSELNVNALLLGDSALYLCASSLAIGPDYGYTFGSGTRLTVV.

V usage is TRBV6-6 and J usage is TRBJ2-7; D unclear. The CDR3 is 14 amino acids. V was shortened by 2 bases and J by 2 bases, with 10 bases between the two germline ends. Germline CDR1 reads MNHNY; CDR2 reads SVGAGI (reference sequence). CDR3 nucleotide sequence: TGTGCCAGCAGTTACCGGCCGGCAGCCTACGAGCAGTACGTC. Translation: CASSYRPAAYEQYV.

In this sample, this clone turned up a few times. The chain links TRBV18 to TRBJ1-2; possible D gene TRBD1, 5 bases. Germline CDR1 is KGHSH and CDR2 is LQKENI. This CDR3 has 12 amino acids. V lost 1 base to trimming and J lost 6 bases, with 6 bases between them. CDR3 in DNA: TGTGCCAGCTCACCACTGGGGGATGGCTACACCTTC. The encoded protein is CASSPLGDGYTF.

The V call is TRBV7-3, the J call TRBJ1-5; possible D gene TRBD1, 5 bases. The CDR3 is 15 residues long. CDR1 is SGHTA, CDR2 FQGTGA, per germline. Between the trimmed V and J ends, which lost 2 bases and 1 base, there was a span of 9 bases. The CDR3 DNA reads TGTGCCAGCAGCTTAGATGGGGGAAGCAATCAGCCCCAGCATTTT. Translation gives CASSLDGGSNQPQHF.

V usage is TRBV5-1 and J usage is TRBJ2-5; 7 nucleotides align to TRBD1. The germline gives CDR1 SGHRS, CDR2 YFSETQ. This CDR3 contains 14 residues. V lost 3 bases and J lost 5; bases outside the gene matches: 7. The CDR3 nucleotides read TGCGCCAGCAGCTCCGGACAGGCCAGGGAGACCCAGTACTTC. Translated: CASSSGQARETQYF.

The chain links TRBV5-1 to TRBJ2-1; 9 bases agree with TRBD1. The CDR3 consists of 16 residues. Germline-derived CDR1 and CDR2 are SGHRS and YFSETQ. With 0 bases clipped from V and 7 bases from J, the junction kept 8 bases outside the gene matches. The CDR3 region is CASSLEAQGASNEQFF. In DNA form, the CDR3 reads TGCGCCAGCAGCTTGGAAGCACAGGGGGCGTCAAATGAGCAGTTCTTC.

The gene calls are TRBV7-2 and TRBJ2-2, with D uncertain. V gave up 1 base and J gave up 4 bases, with 4 bases separating them. Germline assignment: CDR1 SGHTA and CDR2 FQGNSA. This CDR3 is 13 amino acids long. CDR3 residues: CASSLEGTGELFF. CDR3 coding DNA: TGTGCCAGCAGCTTAGAGGGCACCGGGGAGCTGTTTTTT.

This clone was detected a few times. This sequence joins TRBV18 and TRBJ1-2; no reliable D call. This CDR3 is built from 13 residues. V was shortened by 2 bases and J by 4 bases, with 8 bases between the two germline ends. Germline-derived CDR1 and CDR2 are KGHSH and LQKENI. Here the CDR3 reads CASSPEGTYGYTF. The CDR3 region has the DNA TGTGCCAGCTCACCAGAGGGTACCTATGGCTACACCTTC.

The gene calls are TRBV6-2 or TRBV6-3 and TRBJ1-1; 7 bases agree with TRBD1. The V gene end was trimmed by 5 bases and the J gene end by 4 bases; junction bases not matched to a gene: 7. CDR1 and CDR2 from the germline V gene are MNHEY and SVGEGT. The CDR3 runs 14 residues. CDR3 protein: CASSRRQGVTEAFF. CDR3 in DNA: TGTGCCAGCAGTCGCCGACAGGGCGTCACTGAAGCTTTCTTT.

The table lists this clone with a count of one. The CDR3 reads CASSPEGVPDLNTEAFF. The DNA for the CDR3 is TGCGCCAGCAGCCCCGAGGGGGTCCCGGATCTGAACACTGAAGCTTTCTTT. The J gene is TRBJ1-1, the V gene TRBV5-1; D is perhaps TRBD1 (6 bases). The germline V and J ends were trimmed by 4 bases and 0 bases, with 19 bases remaining between them. CDR1 and CDR2 from the germline V gene are SGHRS and YFSETQ. The CDR3 extends over 17 amino acids.

V and J are TRBV4-3 and TRBJ1-2; the D is unclear. This CDR3 comprises 15 residues. From germline, CDR1 is LGHNA and CDR2 YSLEER. V lost 3 bases and J lost 0, with 11 bases in between. CDR3 coding DNA: TGCGCCAGCAGCCAGGCATTTGGAACTAACTATGGCTACACCTTC. Amino acids: CASSQAFGTNYGYTF.

V and J are TRBV24-1 and TRBJ2-3; D may be TRBD1 (6 bases). This CDR3 is 14 amino acids long. Trimming shortened V by 3 bases and J by 4 bases, and 10 bases separated the two germline ends. CDR1 is KGHDR, CDR2 SFDVKD, per germline. For the CDR3, the DNA is TGTGCCACCAGTGATCCGAGGACAGCAGATACGCAGTATTTT. It specifies CATSDPRTADTQYF.

This clone has only one observation. The CDR3 spells CASGLADETEAFF. CDR3 nucleotides: TGTGCTAGTGGTTTGGCCGACGAAACTGAAGCTTTCTTT. This chain connects TRBV12-5 to TRBJ1-1; D gene ambiguous. This CDR3 is 13 amino acids long. The V and J ends lost 1 base and 5 bases respectively, with 8 bases between them. CDR1 and CDR2 (germline): LGHNT, FRNRAP.

This chain connects TRBV11-3 to TRBJ1-1; D uncertain. The CDR3 contains 15 residues. Trimming cost V 1 base and J 3 bases, with 12 bases left between them. Germline CDR1 and CDR2: SGHNT and YENEEA. CDR3 amino acids: CASSLGQDGDTEAFF. The CDR3 DNA reads as TGTGCCAGCAGCTTAGGCCAAGACGGTGACACTGAAGCTTTCTTT.

The CDR3 bases are TGTGCCAGTAGTTTACTAGCGGGGGGTTCAGATACGCAGTATTTT. It is translated as CASSLLAGGSDTQYF. The genes are TRBV19 and TRBJ2-3, with 12 bases that match TRBD2. Trimming took 5 bases from V and 4 from J; bases not matched to a gene: 4. This CDR3 has 15 residues. Germline lookup yields CDR1 LNHDA and CDR2 SQIVND (reference sequence).

The chain's CDR3 is CATSDSRQGLGQPQHF. The CDR3 DNA reads TGTGCCACCAGTGATTCCAGACAGGGCTTGGGACAGCCCCAGCATTTT. This chain uses TRBV24-1 with TRBJ1-5, with TRBD1 matching 7 bases. The CDR3 runs to 16 residues. J gave up 7 bases and V 2 bases, and 10 bases lay outside the gene matches. From germline, CDR1 is KGHDR and CDR2 SFDVKD.

The CDR3 sequence is CATSAANTGELFF. CDR3 bases: TGTGCCACCAGTGCCGCGAACACCGGGGAGCTGTTTTTT. J is TRBJ2-2 and V is TRBV24-1; the D is unclear. Germline CDR1 KGHDR, CDR2 SFDVKD. Deletions cut 5 bases from V and 0 bases from J, with 3 bases between. The CDR3 loop spans 13 amino acids.

The chain joins TRBV15 to TRBJ2-5, with TRBD2 as a possible D gene (7 bases). The CDR3 is made up of 16 amino acids. With 0 bases removed from V and 5 bases from J, the gap between germline ends came to 16 bases. In germline, CDR1 is LNHNV, CDR2 YYDKDF (reference sequence). The CDR3 DNA reads TGTGCCACCAGCAGAGATGGGCGGGGGCTGGGGGAGACCCAGTACTTC. It specifies CATSRDGRGLGETQYF.

The chain couples TRBV18 to TRBJ1-5; D not certain. Trimming left V 3 bases short and J 6 bases short, with 9 bases between. Germline CDR1 is KGHSH and CDR2 is LQKENI. The CDR3 totals 13 residues. For the CDR3, the DNA is TGTGCCAGCTCACCCCCCGCGGGTCAGCCCCAGCATTTT. Protein product: CASSPPAGQPQHF.

This clone was counted a few times. This chain connects TRBV6-6 to TRBJ1-4; D perhaps matches TRBD1 (6 bases). The CDR3 totals 13 residues. Trimming stripped 5 bases from V and 8 bases from J, with 12 bases between. Looked up from germline, CDR1 is MNHNY and CDR2 is SVGAGI (reference sequence). The CDR3 is CASSRTAGEKLFF. In DNA form, the CDR3 reads TGTGCCAGCAGTAGGACAGCCGGAGAAAAACTGTTTTTT.

The chain is built from TRBV7-2 and TRBJ1-1, with 9 bases lining up with TRBD1. Germline CDR1 and CDR2: SGHTA and FQGNSA. The CDR3 covers 14 residues. V was pared by 5 bases and J by 4 bases, with 5 bases of the junction left unmatched. CDR3: CASSPRDRATEAFF. CDR3 in DNA: TGTGCCAGCAGCCCGCGGGACAGGGCCACTGAAGCTTTCTTT.

The chain employs TRBV6-5 and TRBJ1-4; no clear D gene. Trimming left V 5 bases short and J 1 base short, with 11 bases between. The germline gives CDR1 MNHEY, CDR2 SVGAGI. This CDR3 contains 15 residues. The CDR3 spells CASSTYRRTNEKLFF. DNA for the CDR3: TGTGCCAGCAGTACCTATAGGAGAACTAATGAAAAACTGTTTTTT.

This chain links TRBV5-1 with TRBJ2-2; 9 bases align to TRBD2. CDR1 is SGHRS, CDR2 YFSETQ, per germline. J lost 0 bases, V lost 3 bases, and 3 bases had no gene match. The CDR3 is made up of 16 amino acids. The CDR3 nucleotides read TGCGCCAGCAGCTCCGGACTAGCGCCGAACACCGGGGAGCTGTTTTTT. As protein: CASSSGLAPNTGELFF.

The chain links TRBV5-6 to TRBJ1-5; D may be TRBD1 (5 bases). This CDR3 is 14 amino acids long. The germline V and J ends were trimmed by 1 base and 9 bases, with 14 bases remaining between them. Per germline, CDR1 SGHDT and CDR2 YYEEEE. CDR3 sequence: CASSLTGLEGPQHF. In DNA form, the CDR3 reads TGTGCCAGCAGCTTGACGGGGCTGGAAGGGCCCCAGCATTTT.

This sequence joins TRBV18 and TRBJ2-5; 13 bases line up with TRBD2. Per germline, CDR1 KGHSH and CDR2 LQKENI. V was clipped by 3 bases and J by 3 bases; unmatched bases: 4. The CDR3 spans 16 residues. The DNA for the CDR3 is TGTGCCAGCTCACCTTCCGGGACTAGCGGGAAAGAGACCCAGTACTTC. Amino acids: CASSPSGTSGKETQYF.